The source of this T cell receptor beta chain is a study of T-cell reconstitution after alpha-beta-depleted transplantation in children. Notes on the study in general: Reportedly, roughly two months post-transplant, alpha-beta T cells arose from several hundred expanded graft clones. Newly made T cells mostly supplied T-cell counts and diversity one year after transplant. In some patients, recipient T cells and intrathymic progenitors surviving conditioning explained high day-60 diversity.

Unique molecular identifiers were incorporated when the TCRbeta library was constructed. TCRdb re-called the PCR reads through MiXCR, storing one row per CDR3 protein. Counted here are 200,000 to 250,000 distinct CDR3 sequences, approximately 11% occurring once; the ten biggest clones make up roughly 30%. In the case of this clonotype: No antigen is known for it.

The specimen comprised PBMCs, sampled before TCRalphabeta/CD19-depleted stem cell transplant. The clonotype comes from a child under three years old with acute myeloid leukemia, due to receive a stem cell transplant.

The chain's CDR3 is CASSLRGDNEQFF. The CDR3 DNA follows: TGTGCCAGCAGCTTGCGCGGAGACAATGAGCAGTTCTTC. The chain couples TRBV7-2 to TRBJ2-1, with no clear D. Germline V CDR1 and CDR2: SGHTA, FQGNSA. The CDR3 totals 13 residues. V was trimmed by 3 bases and J by 5 bases, leaving 8 bases between them. Full variable domain (rest looked up from reference TRBV7-2 and TRBJ2-1): GAGVSQSPSNKVTEKGKDVELRCDPISGHTALYWYRQSLGQGLEFLIYFQGNSAPDKSGLPSDRFSAERTGGSVSTLTIQRTQQEDSAVYLCASSLRGDNEQFFGPGTRLTVL.